Included here is one T cell receptor (beta chain) sequence, with context. No antigen is known for it. The data belong to a study of monozygotic twins with inflammatory bowel disease. Study-level findings and limits: Individual T cell subtypes were not distinguishable.

TCRdb re-analyzed the 5' RACE reads; it lists each CDR3 protein once, without DNA. Found here are 400,000 to 500,000 distinct CDR3 sequences; the top ten clones hold around 2.4%. CDR3 length: 13 residues. The V gene's germline CDR1 is DFQATT and CDR2 SNEGSKA (reference sequence). Sequences were obtained from blood. This sequence was found in a human donor with ulcerative colitis or Crohn's disease, or a healthy co-twin of an affected twin (not recorded which). The chain joins TRBV20-1 to TRBJ2-3. CDR3 loop: CSAREPVAVRQYF.